Listed here is a single T cell receptor beta chain. The data were produced by immunoSEQ multiplex PCR, yet TCRdb's version contains in-frame clones alone and is incomplete. The data hold tens of thousands of clones, with 94% observed a single time. Germline loops: CDR1 ENHRY, CDR2 SYGVKD. Trimming pared 0 bases from V and 4 bases from J, leaving 12 bases between. The CDR3 is 15 amino acids. The data originate from a study of technical replicates of blood from a handful of donors. Sequencing was carried out using T cells isolated from PBMCs. The genes are TRBV10-3 and TRBJ1-2; D uncertain. The receptor comes from a human donor in good health. CDR3 residues: CAISESGGVPYGYTF. DNA for the CDR3: TGTGCCATCAGTGAGTCGGGTGGAGTCCCCTATGGCTACACCTTC.